These T cell receptor beta chains were read from a single sample in a study of blood T cell repertoires in COVID-19. Some clones are missing from TCRdb's copy, which holds only in-frame ones; the method was immunoSEQ multiplex PCR. The sample holds about 320,000 clones; 85% are singletons and the top ten take 7.2%. The source material was peripheral blood. These receptors were obtained from a human donor in a cohort sampled during active COVID-19. Each CDR3 is given with its conserved first and last residue. D genes are given only for firm matches. Not all rows give a size; the values are once, few, many and, for expanded clones, a class.

v_gene	abundance	j_gene	d_gene	CDR3nt	CDR3aa
TRBV3-1/TRBV3-2	.	TRBJ2-7	.	TGTGCCAGCAGCCCCTCTGACGGGGGGCCGGCCTCCTACGAGCAGTACTTC	CASSPSDGGPASYEQYF
TRBV12-3/TRBV12-4	.	TRBJ1-3	.	TGTGCCAGCAGTTATACTTCTGGAAACACCATATATTTT	CASSYTSGNTIYF
TRBV10-1	few	TRBJ2-1	.	TGCGCCAGCAGTGCGGACTGGGATGAGCAGTTCTTC	CASSADWDEQFF
TRBV5-1	.	TRBJ2-1	TRBD2	TGCGCCAGCAGCTCCGGGACTAGCGTTTACAATGAGCAGTTCTTC	CASSSGTSVYNEQFF
TRBV24-1	few	TRBJ2-7	.	TGTGCCACCAGTGACGGCCGGTTTCGAGGCGAGCAGTACTTC	CATSDGRFRGEQYF
TRBV3-1/TRBV3-2	.	TRBJ1-1	.	TGTGCCAGCAGCCAAGACAGGGCTGAAGCTTTCTTT	CASSQDRAEAFF
TRBV19	.	TRBJ2-1	.	TGTGCCAGTAGTCCGGGGTCGAACTACAATGAGCAGTTCTTC	CASSPGSNYNEQFF
TRBV24-1	.	TRBJ2-3	TRBD1	TGTGCCACCAGTGATACCGGGACAGGGGACGACGATACGCAGTATTTT	CATSDTGTGDDDTQYF
TRBV30	.	TRBJ2-3	TRBD2	TGTGCCTGGAGTCCATTAGCGGGGGGCACAGATACGCAGTATTTT	CAWSPLAGGTDTQYF
TRBV18	.	TRBJ2-7	TRBD2	TGTGCCAGCTCCGCTAGCGGGGACCCCTACGAGCAGTACTTC	CASSASGDPYEQYF
TRBV2	.	TRBJ2-4	TRBD2	TGTGCCAGCAGTGAAAGGGCGGGGGGCATTCAGTACTTC	CASSERAGGIQYF
TRBV6-5	.	TRBJ2-7	TRBD2	TGTGCCAGCCAGCGGGGATCCTACGAGCAGTACTTC	CASQRGSYEQYF
TRBV6-4	.	TRBJ1-6	.	TGTGCCAGCAGTGAAGGGGCCAGGGGCAATTCACCCCTCCACTTT	CASSEGARGNSPLHF
TRBV14	.	TRBJ1-2	TRBD1	TGTGCCAGCAGCCAGGGACAGGGAGTTGGCTACACCTTC	CASSQGQGVGYTF
TRBV3-1/TRBV3-2	.	TRBJ1-4	.	TGTGCCAGCAGCCAAGATTGGGAGACAACTAATGAAAAACTGTTTTTT	CASSQDWETTNEKLFF
TRBV25-1	.	TRBJ2-7	TRBD1	TGTGCCAGCGAAGGGACAGGGCCCTACGAGCAGTACTTC	CASEGTGPYEQYF
TRBV4-2	.	TRBJ2-1	.	TGTGCCAGCAGCACCAGGACAGACAATGAGCAGTTCTTC	CASSTRTDNEQFF
TRBV7-2	few	TRBJ1-5	TRBD1	TGTGCCAGCAGCTCCCGACAGGGTGGCCAGCCCCAGCATTTT	CASSSRQGGQPQHF
TRBV5-1	once	TRBJ2-7	.	TGCGCCAGCAGGCCCCAGTCCGGGCCCGCGGGCGAGCAGTACTTC	CASRPQSGPAGEQYF
TRBV24-1	.	TRBJ2-3	.	TGTGCCACCAGTGATTCCCGAGGGTCGATCACAGATACGCAGTATTTT	CATSDSRGSITDTQYF
TRBV5-8	.	TRBJ1-1	TRBD1	TGTGCCAGCAGCCCGGCTGACAGGGACCACACTGAAGCTTTCTTT	CASSPADRDHTEAFF
TRBV9	.	TRBJ1-4	.	TGTGCCAGCAGCGTAGGAGGGGGTCTGGAAAAACTGTTTTTT	CASSVGGGLEKLFF
TRBV5-1	.	TRBJ1-1	TRBD1	TGCGCCAGCAGCGGCGGTCGAGGGGGCAACACTGAAGCTTTCTTT	CASSGGRGGNTEAFF
TRBV11-1	once	TRBJ2-2	.	TGTGCCAGCAGCTTTTGGCACACCGGGGAGCTGTTTTTT	CASSFWHTGELFF
TRBV14	.	TRBJ1-3	.	TGTGCCAGCAGCCATGCCGGGACTTTCTCTGGAAACACCATATATTTT	CASSHAGTFSGNTIYF
TRBV10-2	.	TRBJ2-5	.	TGCGCCAGCAGTGAACTCGGAGAGACCCAGTACTTC	CASSELGETQYF
TRBV6-6	.	TRBJ1-1	.	TGTGCCAGCAGTCCACATCGACGCGGGGTAAAAGGCACTGAAGCTTTCTTT	CASSPHRRGVKGTEAFF
TRBV5-6	.	TRBJ2-2	TRBD1	TGTGCCAGCAGTCAGACAGGGATGGGTACCGGGGAGCTGTTTTTT	CASSQTGMGTGELFF
TRBV7-9	.	TRBJ1-2	.	TGTGCCAGCAGCTTAGCCGTCATGACACAAAACTATGGCTACACCTTC	CASSLAVMTQNYGYTF
TRBV27	.	TRBJ2-3	TRBD1	TGTGCCAGCAGTACCCCCCATCTACAGGGGGCAACGAGCACAGATACGCAGTATTTT	CASSTPHLQGATSTDTQYF
TRBV9	.	TRBJ1-3	TRBD1	TGTGCCAGCAGCACCCGGACAGGGGGTACTGGAAACACCATATATTTT	CASSTRTGGTGNTIYF
TRBV3-1/TRBV3-2	.	TRBJ2-2	.	TGTGCCAGCAGCCAAAGCGGCGGGGAGCTGTTTTTT	CASSQSGGELFF
TRBV6-5	few	TRBJ1-5	.	TGTGCCAGCAGTTACTCGAAGTCAGTTAATCAGCCCCAGCATTTT	CASSYSKSVNQPQHF
TRBV7-6	.	TRBJ1-4	.	TGTGCCAGCAGCTTAGCGCAGGCAACTAATGAAAAACTGTTTTTT	CASSLAQATNEKLFF
TRBV29-1	.	TRBJ2-5	.	TGCAGCTTGGGGGGAGAGACCCAGTACTTC	CSLGGETQYF
TRBV7-2	once	TRBJ2-5	.	TGTGCCAGCAGTTACGCAACAGGGATTCGGGAGACCCAGTACTTC	CASSYATGIRETQYF
TRBV12-3/TRBV12-4	.	TRBJ1-4	TRBD1	TGTGCCAGCAGTGGACAGGGACATGAAAAACTGTTTTTT	CASSGQGHEKLFF
TRBV6-5	.	TRBJ2-1	.	TGTGCCAGCGAGAAGTTGGGGGGGGCGCGCGAGCAGTTCTTC	CASEKLGGAREQFF
TRBV6-5	.	TRBJ1-2	TRBD1	TGTGCCAGCAGACAACCGGGACAGGGCGGAGGCTACACCTTC	CASRQPGQGGGYTF
TRBV6-5	.	TRBJ1-5	TRBD1	TGTGCCAGCAGCCCGACAGGGTCTAGCAATCAGCCCCAGCATTTT	CASSPTGSSNQPQHF
TRBV6-5	.	TRBJ2-5	.	TGTGCCAGCACGAACAAAGTTAAAGAGACCCAGTACTTC	CASTNKVKETQYF
TRBV5-1	.	TRBJ2-7	.	TGCGCCAGCCACGAGGTCCCCTACGAGCAGTACTTC	CASHEVPYEQYF
TRBV30	.	TRBJ2-7	TRBD1	TGTGCCTGGAGCCCGGGACAGGGGAACGAGCAGTACTTC	CAWSPGQGNEQYF
TRBV5-4	.	TRBJ2-3	TRBD2	TGTGCCAGCAGCTTTAAGCGGGGGGGCCTTTTAGATACGCAGTATTTT	CASSFKRGGLLDTQYF
TRBV30	once	TRBJ1-6	.	TGTGCCTGGAGTGGGGAGAGCTCCTATAATTCACCCCTCCACTTT	CAWSGESSYNSPLHF
TRBV3-1/TRBV3-2	once	TRBJ2-7	.	TGTGCCAGCAGCCTTCTCTACGAGCAGTACTTC	CASSLLYEQYF
TRBV10-1	.	TRBJ2-3	TRBD2	TGCGCGCCAACTAGAGCGGGGCTCAGCACAGATACGCAGTATTTT	CAPTRAGLSTDTQYF
TRBV19	once	TRBJ2-2	.	TGTGCCAGTAGTATGGACGAAGGGGAATCCGGGGAGCTGTTTTTT	CASSMDEGESGELFF
TRBV9	.	TRBJ1-4	.	TGTGCCAGCAGTCCTCAGCCCGACTTTAATGAAAAACTGTTTTTT	CASSPQPDFNEKLFF
TRBV18	.	TRBJ2-7	TRBD1	TGTGCCAGCTCTTTCCGGGACAGCTACGAGCAGTACTTC	CASSFRDSYEQYF
TRBV5-4	.	TRBJ1-6	.	TGTGCCAGCAGCTTAGGGACGGGAGGGATAGGTTCACCCCTCCACTTT	CASSLGTGGIGSPLHF
TRBV5-6	.	TRBJ2-7	.	TGTGCCAGCAGCTCGGCCAGACAGCTCTCCTACGAGCAGTACTTC	CASSSARQLSYEQYF